This T cell receptor beta chain appears in the sequencing data of a study of cytomegalovirus exposure and HLA in healthy donors. Here immunoSEQ multiplex PCR was the method, and the copy in TCRdb shows in-frame clones only, minus some. The sample records about 360,000 clones, about nine tenths being singletons. V trimming: 4 bases; J trimming: 7 bases; junction bases outside the gene matches: 5. CDR3 length: 14 amino acids. Germline CDR1 and CDR2: SGHVS and FNYEAQ. As for this clone: The antigen is unknown.

Regarding the study as a whole: The listing of 150 to 200 TCR beta chains classed them as cytomegalovirus-associated.

The rearrangement joins TRBV7-6 to TRBJ2-1; 9 bases are shared with TRBD2. This clonotype was sampled from a woman under 30 in good health and CMV-seronegative. Input material: PBMCs. The CDR3 region has the DNA TGTGCCAGCAGCTCCAGCGGGGGGAGGAATGAGCAGTTCTTC. Translation gives CASSSSGGRNEQFF.